This T cell receptor (beta chain) came from a study of T cells in Graves' hyperthyroidism and ophthalmopathy. Amplification yielded TCR beta CDR3 regions, with RNA transcripts as the source. The HTBI set primed first-round TCR CDR3 RT-PCR. MiXCR was run by TCRdb on the multiplex PCR reads, yielding one entry per CDR3 protein. The sample yields 500,000 or so distinct CDR3 sequences, 15% to 20% seen once. Ten or more counts support this clonotype. Antigen specificity is unknown. This CDR3 is built from 15 residues. The germline gives CDR1 MGHRA, CDR2 YSYEKL. Trimming removed 0 bases at V and 5 bases at J, with 13 bases between. Broader study findings: Median prediction lead before ophthalmopathy onset was 5 to 7.5 months with the model.

The sequence was collected from a woman aged 18-29 years with Graves' ophthalmopathy. V is TRBV4-1 and J is TRBJ2-5, with D hard to call. The material sequenced was blood. CDR3 amino acids: CASSQEGPPRETQYF. The CDR3 DNA reads as TGCGCCAGCAGCCAAGAAGGACCTCCCCGGGAGACCCAGTACTTC.